The 22 T cell receptor beta chains given below trace back to one sample, sequenced in a study of blood T cells in healthy people across ages. A second PCR, run for roughly 7 to 12 cycles, used a sample-barcoded 5' primer plus a J-beta primer mix. TCRdb reprocessed the 5' RACE reads with MiXCR, giving one entry per CDR3 protein. This sample has approximately 900,000 distinct CDR3 sequences; about 44% occur once, and the top ten carry roughly 13%. Sample: blood. These TCRs come from a young man in good health.

The chain recombines TRBV6-1 with TRBJ2-3; 8 positions match TRBD1. The CDR3 consists of 16 residues. The germline CDR1 and CDR2 sequences are MNHNS and SASEGT. The ends lost 6 bases at V and 1 base at J; junction bases unmatched: 9. CDR3 in amino acids: CASSPVPGQGTDTQYF. The CDR3 DNA reads TGTGCCAGCAGCCCGGTACCGGGACAGGGCACAGATACGCAGTATTTT.

The chain links TRBV27 to TRBJ1-6, with a possible D match to TRBD1 (6 bases). The CDR3 is 14 residues long. Trimming left V 5 bases short and J 10 bases short, with 15 bases between. CDR1 and CDR2 from the germline V gene are MNHEY and SMNVEV (reference sequence). The CDR3 DNA is TGTGCCAGCAGTCATACAGGGAAGTCGTCACCCCTCCACTTT. Translated: CASSHTGKSSPLHF.

This clonotype was counted a few times. V gene TRBV7-9 combines with J gene TRBJ1-1; D gene uncertain. Between the trimmed V and J ends, which lost 5 bases and 5 bases, there was a span of 15 bases. CDR1 is SEHNR, CDR2 FQNEAQ, per germline (reference sequence). The CDR3 has 14 amino acids. For the CDR3, the DNA is TGTGCCAGCAGCCCCCATGAAGGGCGAACTGAAGCTTTCTTT. Its protein is CASSPHEGRTEAFF.

The chain has TRBV20-1 and TRBJ2-7; D is unresolved. V was clipped by 6 bases and J by 4 bases, with 13 bases between them. The length of the CDR3 is 12 residues. Germline assignment: CDR1 DFQATT and CDR2 SNEGSKA (reference sequence). CDR3 coding DNA: TGCAGTGCGGGCTGGATGGAATACGAGCAGTACTTC. Its protein is CSAGWMEYEQYF.

The genes are TRBV20-1 and TRBJ2-7; no clear D gene. The germline gives CDR1 DFQATT, CDR2 SNEGSKA (reference sequence). This CDR3 comprises 12 residues. Trimming took off 1 base at V and 3 bases at J, with 7 bases between the two ends. In DNA form, the CDR3 reads TGCAGTGCTAGAGGAGGCCACTACGAGCAGTACTTC. It specifies CSARGGHYEQYF.

In its sample, this clonotype was seen a few times. This chain links TRBV2 with TRBJ1-2, with D hard to call. Germline values: CDR1 SNHLY, CDR2 FYNNEI. V gave up 6 bases and J gave up 2 bases, with 10 bases separating them. The CDR3 totals 13 residues. The DNA for the CDR3 is TGTGCCAGCAGGGAGACACGGAACTATGGCTACACCTTC. Its protein is CASRETRNYGYTF.

This clonotype was counted only a few times. The chain has TRBV5-1 and TRBJ2-4; 7 bases fit TRBD1. Trimming at V came to 4 bases and at J to 8 bases, leaving 9 bases not matched to a gene. The germline CDR1 and CDR2 sequences are SGHRS and YFSETQ. CDR3 length equals 14 residues. CDR3 DNA: TGCGCCAGCAGCGTCTCGACAGGGCGGGACATTCAGTACTTC. Residues: CASSVSTGRDIQYF.

This clonotype was observed a few times. The chain links TRBV27 to TRBJ2-7; D is uncertain. Germline V gene sequence: CDR1 MNHEY, CDR2 SMNVEV (reference sequence). Trimming left V 2 bases short and J 7 bases short, with 9 bases between. The CDR3 extends over 12 amino acids. The CDR3, as DNA: TGTGCCAGCAGTTTAGGCATTGGTGAGCAGTACTTC. Amino acid sequence: CASSLGIGEQYF.

This rearrangement joins TRBV29-1 to TRBJ2-1; unclear D gene. V lost 8 bases to trimming and J lost 6 bases, with 26 bases between them. The CDR3 loop spans 16 amino acids. The V gene's germline CDR1 is SQVTM and CDR2 ANQGSEA. The CDR3 sequence: CSSGRHAPRRINEQFF. CDR3 in DNA: TGCAGCTCCGGTCGGCACGCTCCACGTCGGATCAATGAGCAGTTCTTC.

This chain joins TRBV10-3 and TRBJ1-2, with 7 nucleotides matching TRBD1. The V and J ends lost 8 bases and 6 bases, in that order; junction bases with no gene match: 3. The length of the CDR3 is 11 residues. From germline, CDR1 is ENHRY and CDR2 SYGVKD. The DNA of the CDR3 is TGTGCCATCGGGACAGAAAATGGCTACACCTTC. It codes for CAIGTENGYTF.

This clonotype is medium-sized in the sample. The rearrangement uses TRBV28 and TRBJ2-3; 11 positions match TRBD2. Germline CDR1 reads MDHEN; CDR2 reads SYDVKM. CDR3 length: 16 residues. V lost 6 bases, J lost 1 base, and 6 bases stayed unmatched. The chain's CDR3 is CASRTVTSGGTDTQYF. Written as DNA, the CDR3 is TGTGCCAGCAGGACCGTGACTAGCGGGGGCACAGATACGCAGTATTTT. Full variable domain (missing parts from reference TRBV28 and TRBJ2-3): DVKVTQSSRYLVKRTGEKVFLECVQDMDHENMFWYRQDPGLGLRLIYFSYDVKMKEKGDIPEGYSVSREKKERFSLILESASTNQTSMYLCASRTVTSGGTDTQYFGPGTRLTVL.

This clonotype was counted at least ten times. The rearrangement links TRBV30 to TRBJ1-2; maybe TRBD1 (5 bases). From germline, CDR1 is GTSNPN and CDR2 SVGIG (reference sequence). The CDR3 spans 14 residues. Trimming left V 0 bases short and J 8 bases short, with 16 bases between. CDR3 in amino acids: CAWSVGGEGVGYTF. The CDR3 bases are TGTGCCTGGAGTGTCGGGGGGGAAGGTGTCGGCTACACCTTC.

CDR3 sequence (DNA): TGCAGTGCTAGAGGGAGGGGCCGTGGTAATGAAAAACTGTTTTTT. This gives the protein CSARGRGRGNEKLFF. This chain links TRBV20-1 with TRBJ1-4, with TRBD1 as a possible D gene (5 bases). From germline, CDR1 is DFQATT and CDR2 SNEGSKA (reference sequence). The V gene lost 1 base and the J gene lost 4 bases, with 13 bases spanning the gap. This CDR3 has 15 amino acids.

The chain has TRBV5-1 and TRBJ1-2; D uncertain. This CDR3 has 15 residues. With 5 bases removed from V and 3 bases from J, the gap between germline ends came to 17 bases. The V gene's germline CDR1 is SGHRS and CDR2 YFSETQ. CDR3 region: CASRGEGGSDYGYTF. The CDR3 nucleotides read TGCGCCAGCAGAGGTGAGGGAGGCTCGGACTATGGCTACACCTTC.

The gene calls are TRBV4-2 and TRBJ2-1, with D perhaps matching TRBD1 (6 bases). This CDR3 region has 17 residues. The germline V and J ends were trimmed by 4 bases and 10 bases, with 26 bases remaining between them. CDR1 and CDR2 (germline): LGHNA, YNFKEQ. In DNA form, the CDR3 reads TGTGCCAGCAGCCCTAGTATACAGGGTTCCATTATGAGGGAGCAGTTCTTC. Protein: CASSPSIQGSIMREQFF.

This clonotype was counted a few times. The V call is TRBV28, the J call TRBJ2-3; weak D call: TRBD1 (6 bases). Germline V CDR1 and CDR2: MDHEN, SYDVKM. The germline V and J ends were trimmed by 3 bases and 3 bases, with 16 bases remaining between them. CDR3 length: 16 amino acids. The CDR3 DNA reads TGTGCCAGCAGTTTGCCAAAGACAGGAGTTACAGATACGCAGTATTTT. Translating gives CASSLPKTGVTDTQYF.

The table lists this clonotype with many counts. This sequence joins TRBV27 and TRBJ2-5, with 7 bases aligning to TRBD2. Germline CDR1 reads MNHEY; CDR2 reads SMNVEV (reference sequence). V dropped 2 bases and J dropped 9; count of bases not matched to a gene: 12. The CDR3 sequence is 15 residues long. CDR3 sequence reads: CASSLGAGVMMPQYF. Written as DNA, the CDR3 is TGTGCCAGCAGTTTAGGGGCGGGGGTAATGATGCCCCAGTACTTC.

The V gene is TRBV6-2 or TRBV6-3, the J gene TRBJ2-7; 9 nucleotides match TRBD1. CDR1 and CDR2 from the germline V gene are MNHEY and SVGEGT. With 1 base clipped from V and 4 bases from J, the junction kept 2 bases outside the gene matches. The CDR3 covers 14 residues. Here the CDR3 DNA reads TGTGCCAGCAGTTACTTCGACAGGGGGTACGAGCAGTACTTC. This codes for CASSYFDRGYEQYF.

Only a few counts were recorded for this clonotype. V usage is TRBV12-3 or TRBV12-4 and J usage is TRBJ2-5; D unresolved. CDR3 length equals 14 residues. V shed 4 bases and J shed 4 bases, with 13 bases lying between them. The CDR3 loop is CASSSPGWGETQYF. DNA of the CDR3: TGTGCCAGCAGTTCCCCGGGTTGGGGAGAGACCCAGTACTTC.

The gene calls are TRBV4-1 and TRBJ2-7; D ambiguous. The DNA matches TRBJ2-5 better at its end, which makes the J call doubtful. The CDR3 runs 13 residues. Germline values: CDR1 MGHRA, CDR2 YSYEKL. CDR3 region: CASRASIRETQYF. The CDR3 region has the DNA TGCGCCAGCAGGGCTTCAATCAGGGAGACCCAGTACTTC.

The rearrangement uses TRBV27 and TRBJ2-7, with 9 nucleotides matching TRBD1. The CDR3 covers 15 residues. The J segment lost 7 bases and the V segment lost 6 bases, leaving 13 bases of the junction unmatched. Germline-derived CDR1 and CDR2 are MNHEY and SMNVEV (reference sequence). CDR3 protein: CASSPNRDREWEQYF. As DNA, the CDR3 is TGTGCCAGCAGCCCGAACCGGGACAGGGAGTGGGAGCAGTACTTC.

CDR3 loop: CASSQDWSGYTF. The DNA of the CDR3 is TGCGCCAGCAGCCAAGACTGGAGCGGCTACACCTTC. The genes are TRBV5-1 and TRBJ1-2; no firm D call. The CDR3 has 12 amino acids. The germline V and J ends were trimmed by 4 bases and 8 bases, with 12 bases remaining between them. Germline V lookup: CDR1 SGHRS, CDR2 YFSETQ.